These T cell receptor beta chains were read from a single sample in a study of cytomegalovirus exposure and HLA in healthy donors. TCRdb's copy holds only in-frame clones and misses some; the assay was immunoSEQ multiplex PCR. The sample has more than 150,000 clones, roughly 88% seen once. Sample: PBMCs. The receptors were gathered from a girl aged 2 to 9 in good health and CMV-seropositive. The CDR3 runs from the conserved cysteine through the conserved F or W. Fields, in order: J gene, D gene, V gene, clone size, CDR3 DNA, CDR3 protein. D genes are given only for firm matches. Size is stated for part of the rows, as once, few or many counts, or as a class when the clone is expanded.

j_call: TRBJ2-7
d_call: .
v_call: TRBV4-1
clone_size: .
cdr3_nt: TGCGCCAGCTACGATATCGGGGGTTCCTACGAGCAGTACTTC
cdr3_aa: CASYDIGGSYEQYF

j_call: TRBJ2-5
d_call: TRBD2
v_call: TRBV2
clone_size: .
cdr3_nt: TGTGCCAGCAGTGAAACGGGACTAGCGGGAACCCAAGAGACCCAGTACTTC
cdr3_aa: CASSETGLAGTQETQYF

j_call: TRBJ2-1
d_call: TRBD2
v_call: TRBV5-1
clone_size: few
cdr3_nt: TGCGCCAGCAGCTTGGTAGGGACTAGCACCTTCTTC
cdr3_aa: CASSLVGTSTFF

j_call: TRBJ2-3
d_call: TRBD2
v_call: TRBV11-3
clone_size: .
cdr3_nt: TGTGCCAGCAGCGCCCGTAGCGGGAGGGGCACAGATACGCAGTATTTT
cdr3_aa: CASSARSGRGTDTQYF

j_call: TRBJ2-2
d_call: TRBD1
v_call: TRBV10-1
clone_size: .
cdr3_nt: TGCGCCAGCAGTGAATTTCGGCCAGGGGGCGCCGGGGAGCTGTTTTTT
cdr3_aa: CASSEFRPGGAGELFF

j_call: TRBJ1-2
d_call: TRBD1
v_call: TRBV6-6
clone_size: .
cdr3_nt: TGTGCCAGCAGTTTGGGACAGGGATATCACTATGGCTACACCTTC
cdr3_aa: CASSLGQGYHYGYTF

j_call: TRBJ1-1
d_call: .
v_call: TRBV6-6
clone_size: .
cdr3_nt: TGTGCCAGCACCAACCGGGGGGGAAACACTGAAGCTTTCTTT
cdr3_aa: CASTNRGGNTEAFF

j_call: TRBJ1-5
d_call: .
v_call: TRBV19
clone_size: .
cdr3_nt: TGTGCCAGTAGTATCCCAATGGGGGCGGTCGGACAGCCCCAGCATTTT
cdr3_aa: CASSIPMGAVGQPQHF

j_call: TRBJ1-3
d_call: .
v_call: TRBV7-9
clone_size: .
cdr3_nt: TGTGCCAGCAGCTCGGGTCGTGGCTCTGGAAACACCATATATTTT
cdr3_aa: CASSSGRGSGNTIYF

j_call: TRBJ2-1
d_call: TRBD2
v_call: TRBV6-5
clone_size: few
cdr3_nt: TGTGCCAGCAGTTTAACGGGAGGATACAATGAGCAGTTCTTC
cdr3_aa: CASSLTGGYNEQFF

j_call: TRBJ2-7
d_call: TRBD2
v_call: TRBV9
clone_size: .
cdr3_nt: TGTGCCAGCAGCGAGAGAACTGGGGGGGTCGAGCAGTACTTC
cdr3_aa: CASSERTGGVEQYF

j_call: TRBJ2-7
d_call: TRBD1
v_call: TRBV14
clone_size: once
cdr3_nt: TGTGCCAGCAGCCTCTCACAGGGGTTTACCTACGAGCAGTACTTC
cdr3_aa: CASSLSQGFTYEQYF

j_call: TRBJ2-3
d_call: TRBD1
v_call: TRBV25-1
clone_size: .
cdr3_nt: TGTGCCAGCAGTAATACAGGGGGATCAGGGACAGATACGCAGTATTTT
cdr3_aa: CASSNTGGSGTDTQYF

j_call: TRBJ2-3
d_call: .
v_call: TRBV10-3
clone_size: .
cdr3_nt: TGTGCCATCAGTGAGAGAGGACGGGACACAGATACGCAGTATTTT
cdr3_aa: CAISERGRDTDTQYF

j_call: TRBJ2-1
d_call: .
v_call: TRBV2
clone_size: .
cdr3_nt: TGTGCCAGCAGTGGTATGGTCTGGGGGGTCTACAATGAGCAGTTCTTC
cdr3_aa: CASSGMVWGVYNEQFF